These 30 T cell receptor beta chains originate from one sample sequenced in a study of T cells after yellow fever vaccination. TCRdb fed the 5' RACE reads into MiXCR, producing one record per CDR3 protein. The sample includes hundreds of thousands of distinct CDR3 sequences, approximately 8% seen only once; the top ten take under 20%. Sequences were derived from PBMCs, sampled about 41 days after the first yellow fever vaccination. These receptors were obtained from a young man who received the YFV17D yellow fever vaccine.

The genes are TRBV13 and TRBJ2-1; no clear D gene. The CDR3 covers 12 residues. Trimming took 1 base from V and 10 from J, leaving 8 bases between them. CDR1 is PRHDT and CDR2 is FYEKMQ in the germline V gene (reference sequence). The CDR3 region is CASSLDYLEQFF. In DNA form, the CDR3 reads TGTGCCAGCAGCTTAGACTATTTAGAGCAGTTCTTC.

This clonotype was seen only a few times. The chain recombines TRBV27 with TRBJ2-1, with TRBD1 identical over 9 bases. The CDR3 totals 14 residues. Per germline, CDR1 MNHEY and CDR2 SMNVEV (reference sequence). V was pared by 4 bases and J by 7 bases, with 5 bases of the junction left unmatched. CDR3 bases: TGTGCCAGCAGTTCGGGACAGGGATGGAATGAGCAGTTCTTC. Its translation is CASSSGQGWNEQFF.

The chain uses TRBV6-5 and TRBJ1-1, with 7 bases fitting TRBD1. The V gene's germline CDR1 is MNHEY and CDR2 SVGAGI. This CDR3 region has 17 residues. With V trimmed by 3 bases and J by 2 bases, 12 bases remained unmatched. The chain's CDR3 is CASSYSAPDRSNTEAFF. DNA for the CDR3: TGTGCCAGCAGTTATTCCGCCCCGGACAGGTCCAACACTGAAGCTTTCTTT.

The sample holds a few counts of this clonotype. The rearrangement uses TRBV6-1 and TRBJ2-1; 10 positions match TRBD2. The germline gives CDR1 MNHNS, CDR2 SASEGT. The CDR3 is 15 amino acids. V gave up 5 bases and J gave up 6 bases; unmatched junction bases: 7. CDR3 nucleotide sequence: TGTGCCAGCAGTAGCGGTGCTAGCGGGAGCAATGAGCAGTTCTTC. This encodes CASSSGASGSNEQFF.

This clonotype was detected a few times. The V call is TRBV5-1, the J call TRBJ2-2; tentatively, D is TRBD1 (7 bases). The CDR3 runs 16 residues. Trimming stripped 4 bases from V and 0 bases from J, with 13 bases between. Per germline, CDR1 SGHRS and CDR2 YFSETQ. CDR3 nucleotide sequence: TGCGCCAGCAGCGCGGCGGGACAGCCGAACACCGGGGAGCTGTTTTTT. As protein: CASSAAGQPNTGELFF.

This clonotype was counted only a few times. The genes are TRBV11-1 and TRBJ2-1, with 8 bases matching TRBD2. Per germline, CDR1 SGHAT and CDR2 FQDESV (reference sequence). V trimming: 4 bases; J trimming: 1 base; junction bases outside the gene matches: 12. The CDR3 has 18 amino acids. CDR3 sequence: CASSSGGGVVASYNEQFF. CDR3 bases: TGTGCCAGCAGCTCCGGGGGGGGGGTTGTGGCTTCCTACAATGAGCAGTTCTTC.

In its sample, this clonotype was seen a few times. V is TRBV7-9 and J is TRBJ1-3, with D unclear. Deletions cut 0 bases from V and 0 bases from J, with 6 bases between. Germline V gene sequence: CDR1 SEHNR, CDR2 FQNEAQ (reference sequence). CDR3 length: 15 residues. The CDR3, as DNA: TGTGCCAGCAGCTTAGCGGGGAGCTCTGGAAACACCATATATTTT. Encoded protein: CASSLAGSSGNTIYF.

This chain joins TRBV20-1 and TRBJ2-7; possibly TRBD2 for D (7 bases). The CDR3 length is 14 residues. Germline CDR1 is DFQATT and CDR2 is SNEGSKA (reference sequence). Trimming pared 5 bases from V and 5 bases from J, leaving 19 bases between. The DNA for the CDR3 is TGCAGTGCTTGGAGAGGGGGAGGGGCCGACGAGCAGTACTTC. Translation gives CSAWRGGGADEQYF.

The sample holds a few counts of this clonotype. The genes are TRBV28 and TRBJ2-1; tentative D call: TRBD2 (5 bases). The germline CDR1 and CDR2 sequences are MDHEN and SYDVKM. The CDR3 sequence is 13 residues long. Between the trimmed V and J ends, which lost 2 bases and 10 bases, there was a span of 12 bases. CDR3: CASSLGREWEQFF. Written as DNA, the CDR3 is TGTGCCAGCAGTTTAGGAAGGGAGTGGGAGCAGTTCTTC.

The sample holds many counts of this clonotype. The chain links TRBV7-9 to TRBJ1-1; the D gene is possibly TRBD1 (5 bases). V was shortened by 5 bases and J by 3 bases, with 16 bases between the two germline ends. The germline gives CDR1 SEHNR, CDR2 FQNEAQ (reference sequence). The CDR3 runs 15 residues. The CDR3 region is CASSPRAGQYTEAFF. CDR3 sequence (DNA): TGTGCCAGCAGCCCCCGGGCAGGACAATACACTGAAGCTTTCTTT. Together with reference TRBV7-9 and TRBJ1-1, the CDR3 gives the full variable domain: DTGVSQNPRHKITKRGQNVTFRCDPISEHNRLYWYRQTLGQGPEFLTYFQNEAQLEKSRLLSDRFSAERPKGSFSTLEIQRTEQGDSAMYLCASSPRAGQYTEAFFGQGTRLTVV.

V usage is TRBV7-8 and J usage is TRBJ1-5; possibly TRBD1 for D (5 bases). The germline V gene encodes CDR1 SGHVS and CDR2 FQNEAQ. The CDR3 has 15 amino acids. Trimming took 1 base from V and 4 from J, leaving 11 bases between them. CDR3 amino acids: CASSLVRDGNQPQHF. CDR3 bases: TGTGCCAGCAGCTTAGTTAGGGACGGTAATCAGCCCCAGCATTTT.

The rearrangement links TRBV25-1 to TRBJ1-1; possibly TRBD1 for D (5 bases). Germline CDR1 is MGHDK and CDR2 is SYGVNS. The CDR3 sequence is 13 residues long. The V gene lost 6 bases and the J gene lost 4 bases, with 12 bases spanning the gap. CDR3 sequence reads: CASRRGGGTEAFF. In DNA, the CDR3 is TGTGCCAGCAGGAGGGGAGGCGGCACTGAAGCTTTCTTT.

This clonotype was observed many times. The chain joins TRBV5-1 to TRBJ2-7; D gene ambiguous. Trimming removed 4 bases from V and 1 base from J, with 3 bases in between. CDR1 and CDR2 (germline): SGHRS, YFSETQ. The CDR3 consists of 11 residues. In DNA, the CDR3 is TGCGCCAGCAGCGGATCCTACGAGCAGTACTTC. It translates to CASSGSYEQYF. The whole variable domain, filled in from reference TRBV5-1 and TRBJ2-7, reads KAGVTQTPRYLIKTRGQQVTLSCSPISGHRSVSWYQQTPGQGLQFLFEYFSETQRNKGNFPGRFSGRQFSNSRSEMNVSTLELGDSALYLCASSGSYEQYFGPGTRLTVT.

This clonotype was counted at least ten times. The gene calls are TRBV12-3 or TRBV12-4 and TRBJ2-5, with D unresolved. V lost 4 bases and J lost 0, with 6 bases in between. This CDR3 has 13 amino acids. DNA of the CDR3: TGTGCCAGCAGTTCTTCATACCAAGAGACCCAGTACTTC. Translated: CASSSSYQETQYF.

This clonotype has a count of ten or more. For the CDR3, the DNA is TGCGCCAGCGCTACTAGCGGTGATTTCACAGATACGCAGTATTTT. This encodes CASATSGDFTDTQYF. The genes are TRBV5-1 and TRBJ2-3, with TRBD2 identical over 8 bases. In germline, CDR1 is SGHRS, CDR2 YFSETQ. The CDR3 runs 15 residues. V gave up 7 bases and J gave up 2 bases; unmatched junction bases: 9.

This chain links TRBV7-2 with TRBJ2-3; D tentatively reads TRBD1 or TRBD2 (7 bases each). This CDR3 spans 17 amino acids. Per germline, CDR1 SGHTA and CDR2 FQGNSA. Trimming stripped 3 bases from V and 3 bases from J, with 19 bases between. The CDR3 loop is CASSFQGGGEWTDTQYF. The CDR3 DNA reads TGTGCCAGCAGCTTCCAGGGGGGAGGGGAATGGACAGATACGCAGTATTTT.

The chain uses TRBV10-3 and TRBJ2-1; no definite D call. This CDR3 region has 14 residues. The ends were cut back, 4 bases at V and 4 bases at J, with 11 bases in the middle. Germline assignment: CDR1 ENHRY and CDR2 SYGVKD. This chain's CDR3 is CAISGAREYNEQFF. In nucleotides, the CDR3 is TGTGCCATCAGTGGCGCCAGAGAGTACAATGAGCAGTTCTTC.

The chain links TRBV6-5 to TRBJ1-4; unclear D gene. The V and J ends lost 5 bases and 1 base respectively, with 11 bases between them. This CDR3 spans 15 amino acids. Germline assignment: CDR1 MNHEY and CDR2 SVGAGI. Here the CDR3 DNA reads TGTGCCAGCAGTACTCACCGGGGAACTAATGAAAAACTGTTTTTT. It encodes CASSTHRGTNEKLFF.

The chain recombines TRBV29-1 with TRBJ2-5; TRBD2 agrees at 7 bases. Trimming removed 4 bases from V and 4 bases from J; junction bases left unmatched: 6. In germline, CDR1 is SQVTM, CDR2 ANQGSEA. This CDR3 has 13 amino acids. CDR3 bases: TGCAGCGTTGTACGGGGGGTGGGAGAGACCCAGTACTTC. Its translation: CSVVRGVGETQYF.

This clonotype was seen a handful of times. The V call is TRBV5-5, the J call TRBJ2-7; D is unresolved. The CDR3 spans 15 residues. The V gene lost 4 bases and the J gene lost 0 bases, with 14 bases spanning the gap. CDR1 SGHKS and CDR2 YYEKEE come from the germline V gene (reference sequence). CDR3 residues: CASSQSFSISYEQYV. DNA for the CDR3: TGTGCCAGCAGCCAGTCGTTTTCCATCTCCTACGAGCAGTACGTC.

V usage is TRBV12-3 or TRBV12-4 and J usage is TRBJ2-3; 9 bases match TRBD1. The CDR3 has 16 amino acids. With 3 bases clipped from V and 6 bases from J, the junction kept 10 bases outside the gene matches. DNA of the CDR3: TGTGCCAGCAGTTTTGGGTTTGGAGGACAGGGGGATACGCAGTATTTT. This gives the protein CASSFGFGGQGDTQYF.

This chain joins TRBV6-1 and TRBJ1-2; TRBD1 matches at 7 bases. Per germline, CDR1 MNHNS and CDR2 SASEGT. V gave up 6 bases and J gave up 3 bases; unmatched junction bases: 7. The CDR3 loop spans 14 amino acids. CDR3 sequence (DNA): TGTGCCAGCAGCCGCCCCCAGGGGGACTATGGCTACACCTTC. Protein: CASSRPQGDYGYTF.

The rearrangement joins TRBV6-2 or TRBV6-3 to TRBJ1-5; D not certain. V gave up 5 bases and J gave up 0 bases, with 8 bases separating them. The length of the CDR3 is 14 residues. Germline V CDR1 and CDR2: MNHEY, SVGEGT. CDR3 loop: CASSDTYSNQPQHF. CDR3 coding DNA: TGTGCCAGCAGTGACACGTATAGCAATCAGCCCCAGCATTTT.

This clonotype has more than one count but fewer than ten. The chain links TRBV15 to TRBJ1-1, with TRBD1 as a possible D gene (5 bases). This CDR3 contains 14 residues. V was cut by 3 bases and J by 0 bases, with 8 bases left in between. CDR1 is LNHNV and CDR2 is YYDKDF in the germline V gene (reference sequence). CDR3 sequence reads: CATSRSRVNTEAFF. CDR3 in DNA: TGTGCCACCAGCAGGTCCAGGGTGAACACTGAAGCTTTCTTT.

The chain couples TRBV6-1 to TRBJ2-6, with D tentatively TRBD1 (6 bases). The CDR3 contains 15 residues. Trimming removed 6 bases at V and 4 bases at J, with 13 bases between. Germline CDR1 reads MNHNS; CDR2 reads SASEGT. As DNA, the CDR3 is TGTGCCAGCAGCAGGGGATTGCCCGGGGCCAACGTCCTGACTTTC. This encodes CASSRGLPGANVLTF.

This clonotype was seen a handful of times. The V and J genes are TRBV20-1 and TRBJ2-6; D call uncertain. The ends were cut back, 6 bases at V and 4 bases at J, with 10 bases in the middle. Germline CDR1 DFQATT, CDR2 SNEGSKA (reference sequence). The length of the CDR3 is 13 residues. This CDR3 reads CSAAPAGANVLTF. CDR3 nucleotides: TGCAGTGCCGCCCCTGCCGGGGCCAACGTCCTGACTTTC.

This rearrangement joins TRBV12-3 or TRBV12-4 to TRBJ2-3; D gene unclear. With 3 bases removed from V and 6 bases from J, the gap between germline ends came to 13 bases. The CDR3 totals 14 residues. The CDR3 DNA reads TGTGCCAGCAGTTTGAGGTGGACCGGTGATACGCAGTATTTT. Translation gives CASSLRWTGDTQYF.

The gene calls are TRBV21-1 and TRBJ2-7; the listed D gene, TRBD1, was not tested against the DNA. TRBV21-1 corresponds to a pseudogene. This CDR3 is 16 amino acids long. CDR3 bases: TGTGCCAGCTCCACTCCGGGCCGGGAGATCTCCTACGAGCAGTACGTC. Translating gives CASSTPGREISYEQYV.

This clonotype has a handful of counts. The chain combines TRBV30 with TRBJ2-1, with 10 nucleotides matching TRBD2. V shed 2 bases and J 7 bases; nucleotides not matched to a gene: 8. Germline V gene sequence: CDR1 GTSNPN, CDR2 SVGIG (reference sequence). The CDR3 runs 15 residues. CDR3 protein: CAWSSQRGGVNEQFF. The CDR3 DNA follows: TGTGCCTGGAGTTCTCAGCGGGGGGGCGTGAATGAGCAGTTCTTC.

The chain couples TRBV5-1 to TRBJ2-3; 11 nucleotides align to TRBD2. The CDR3 consists of 16 residues. Losses at the gene ends were 1 base for V and 6 bases for J; bases not matched to a gene: 7. The germline V gene encodes CDR1 SGHRS and CDR2 YFSETQ. The CDR3 here is CASSLWETSGADTQYF. CDR3 in DNA: TGCGCCAGCAGCTTGTGGGAGACTAGCGGGGCGGATACGCAGTATTTT.